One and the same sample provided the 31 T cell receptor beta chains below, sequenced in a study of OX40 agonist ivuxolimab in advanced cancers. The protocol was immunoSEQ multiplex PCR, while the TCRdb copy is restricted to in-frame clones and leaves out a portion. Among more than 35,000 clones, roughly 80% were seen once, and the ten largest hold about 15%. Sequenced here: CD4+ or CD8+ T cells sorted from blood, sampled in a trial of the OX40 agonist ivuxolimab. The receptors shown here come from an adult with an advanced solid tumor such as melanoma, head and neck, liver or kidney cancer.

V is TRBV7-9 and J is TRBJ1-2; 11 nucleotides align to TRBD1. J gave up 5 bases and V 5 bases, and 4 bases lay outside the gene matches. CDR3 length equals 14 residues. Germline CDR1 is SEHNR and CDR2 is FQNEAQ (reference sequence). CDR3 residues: CASSGGQGVYGYTF. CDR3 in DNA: TGTGCCAGCAGCGGGGGACAGGGGGTGTATGGCTACACCTTC.

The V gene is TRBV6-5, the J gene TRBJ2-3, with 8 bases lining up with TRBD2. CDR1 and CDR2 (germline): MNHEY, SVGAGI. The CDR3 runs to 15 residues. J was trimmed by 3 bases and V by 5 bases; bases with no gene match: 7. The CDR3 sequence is CASSPPPGGTDTQYF. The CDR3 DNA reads TGTGCCAGCAGTCCACCCCCGGGGGGGACAGATACGCAGTATTTT.

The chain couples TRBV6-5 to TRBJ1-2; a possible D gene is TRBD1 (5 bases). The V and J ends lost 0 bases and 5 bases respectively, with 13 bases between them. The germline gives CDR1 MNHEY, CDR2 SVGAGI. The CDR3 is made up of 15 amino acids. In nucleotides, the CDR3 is TGTGCCAGCAGTTACTCGACGGGCGGGGGGTATGGCTACACCTTC. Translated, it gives CASSYSTGGGYGYTF.

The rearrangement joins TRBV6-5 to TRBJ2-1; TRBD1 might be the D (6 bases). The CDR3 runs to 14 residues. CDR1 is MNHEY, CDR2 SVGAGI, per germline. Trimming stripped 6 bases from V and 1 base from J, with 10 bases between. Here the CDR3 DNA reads TGTGCCAGCAGACAGGGACGTTCCTACAATGAGCAGTTCTTC. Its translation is CASRQGRSYNEQFF.

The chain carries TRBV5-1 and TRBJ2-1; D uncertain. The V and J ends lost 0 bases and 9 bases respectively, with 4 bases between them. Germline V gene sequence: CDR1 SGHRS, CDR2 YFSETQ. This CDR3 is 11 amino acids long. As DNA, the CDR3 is TGCGCCAGCAGCTTGGTCGGTGAGCAGTTCTTC. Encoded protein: CASSLVGEQFF.

CDR3 loop: CASSPEWGSEAFF. In DNA form, the CDR3 reads TGCGCCAGCAGCCCGGAATGGGGGTCTGAAGCTTTCTTT. The rearrangement links TRBV5-1 to TRBJ1-1; D is perhaps TRBD1 (5 bases). Trimming left V 4 bases short and J 6 bases short, with 13 bases between. This CDR3 region has 13 residues. The germline CDR1 and CDR2 sequences are SGHRS and YFSETQ.

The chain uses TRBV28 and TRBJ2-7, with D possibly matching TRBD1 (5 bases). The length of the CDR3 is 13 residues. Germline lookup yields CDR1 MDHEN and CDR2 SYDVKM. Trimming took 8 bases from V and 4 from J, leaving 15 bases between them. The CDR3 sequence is CASSQGVGYEQYF. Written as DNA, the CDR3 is TGTGCCAGCTCCCAGGGTGTTGGGTACGAGCAGTACTTC.

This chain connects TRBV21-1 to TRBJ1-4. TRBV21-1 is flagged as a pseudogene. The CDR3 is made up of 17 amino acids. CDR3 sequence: CASSKFLSGRDGEKLFF. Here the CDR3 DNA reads TGTGCCAGCAGCAAATTCTTGAGCGGAAGGGACGGTGAAAAACTGTTTTTT.

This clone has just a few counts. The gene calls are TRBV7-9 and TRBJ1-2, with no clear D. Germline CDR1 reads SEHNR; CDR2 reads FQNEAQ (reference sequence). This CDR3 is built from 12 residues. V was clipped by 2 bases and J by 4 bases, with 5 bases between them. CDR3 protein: CASSLPRYGYTF. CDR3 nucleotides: TGTGCCAGCAGCTTACCCCGCTATGGCTACACCTTC. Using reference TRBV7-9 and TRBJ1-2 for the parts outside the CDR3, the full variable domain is DTGVSQNPRHKITKRGQNVTFRCDPISEHNRLYWYRQTLGQGPEFLTYFQNEAQLEKSRLLSDRFSAERPKGSFSTLEIQRTEQGDSAMYLCASSLPRYGYTFGSGTRLTVV.

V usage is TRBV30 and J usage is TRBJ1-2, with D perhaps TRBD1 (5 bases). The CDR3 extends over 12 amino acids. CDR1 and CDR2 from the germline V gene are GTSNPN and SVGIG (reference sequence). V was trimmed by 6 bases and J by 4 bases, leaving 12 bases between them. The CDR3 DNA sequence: TGTGCCTGTACCAGGGTGAGCTATGGCTACACCTTC. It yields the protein CACTRVSYGYTF.

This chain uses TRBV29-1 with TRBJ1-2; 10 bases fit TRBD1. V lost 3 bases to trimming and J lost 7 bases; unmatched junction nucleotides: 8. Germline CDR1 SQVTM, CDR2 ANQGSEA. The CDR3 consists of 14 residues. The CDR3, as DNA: TGCAGCGTTGAGGGGGGACAGGGGCTGGGTGGCTACACCTTC. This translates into CSVEGGQGLGGYTF.

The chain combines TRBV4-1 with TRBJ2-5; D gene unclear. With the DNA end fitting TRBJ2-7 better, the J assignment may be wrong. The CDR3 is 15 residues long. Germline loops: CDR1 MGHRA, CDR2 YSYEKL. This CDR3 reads CASSQFMGNSYEQYF. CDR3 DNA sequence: TGCGCCAGCAGCCAATTTATGGGGAATAGCTACGAGCAGTACTTC.

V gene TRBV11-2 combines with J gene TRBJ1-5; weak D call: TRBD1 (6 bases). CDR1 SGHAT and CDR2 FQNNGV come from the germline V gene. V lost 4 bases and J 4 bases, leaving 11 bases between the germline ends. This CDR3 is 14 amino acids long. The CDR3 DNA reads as TGTGCCAGCAGCTCCGGGACAAGTAATCAGCCCCAGCATTTT. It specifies CASSSGTSNQPQHF.

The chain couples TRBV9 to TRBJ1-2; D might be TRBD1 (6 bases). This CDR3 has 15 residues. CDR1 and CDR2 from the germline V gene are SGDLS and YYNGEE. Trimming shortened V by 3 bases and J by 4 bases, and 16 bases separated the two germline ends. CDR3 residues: CASSDSGQPSYGYTF. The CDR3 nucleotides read TGTGCCAGCAGCGACTCGGGACAACCGTCCTATGGCTACACCTTC.

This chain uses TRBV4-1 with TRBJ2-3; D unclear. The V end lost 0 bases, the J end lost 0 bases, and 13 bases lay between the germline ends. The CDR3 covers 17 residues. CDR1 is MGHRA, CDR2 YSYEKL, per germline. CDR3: CASSQDIESGSTDTQYF. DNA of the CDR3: TGCGCCAGCAGCCAAGATATAGAAAGTGGGAGCACAGATACGCAGTATTTT.

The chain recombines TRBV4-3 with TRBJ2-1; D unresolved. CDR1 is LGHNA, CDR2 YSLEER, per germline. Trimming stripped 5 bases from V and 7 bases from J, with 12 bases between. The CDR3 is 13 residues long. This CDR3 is CASSSMVMNEQFF. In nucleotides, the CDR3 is TGCGCCAGCAGCTCCATGGTTATGAATGAGCAGTTCTTC.

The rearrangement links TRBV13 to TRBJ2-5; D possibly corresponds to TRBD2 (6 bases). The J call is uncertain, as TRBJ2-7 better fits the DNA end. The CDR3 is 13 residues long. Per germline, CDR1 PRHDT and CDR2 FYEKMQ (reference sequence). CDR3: CASNKRGTYEQYF. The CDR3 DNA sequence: TGTGCCAGCAACAAACGCGGGACCTACGAGCAGTACTTC.

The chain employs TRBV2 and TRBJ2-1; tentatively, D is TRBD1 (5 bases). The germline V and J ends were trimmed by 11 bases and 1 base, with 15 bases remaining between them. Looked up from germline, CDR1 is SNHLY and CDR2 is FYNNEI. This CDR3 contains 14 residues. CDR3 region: CAEGEPSSYNEQFF. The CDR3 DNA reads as TGTGCCGAAGGGGAACCTTCTTCCTACAATGAGCAGTTCTTC.

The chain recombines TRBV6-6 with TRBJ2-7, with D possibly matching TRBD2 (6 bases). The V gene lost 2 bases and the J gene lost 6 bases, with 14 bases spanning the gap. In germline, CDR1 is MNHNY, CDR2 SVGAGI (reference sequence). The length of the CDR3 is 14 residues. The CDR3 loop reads CASSYRSGGTEQYF. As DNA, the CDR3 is TGTGCCAGCAGTTACAGGTCCGGGGGTACCGAGCAGTACTTC.

CDR3 bases: TGTGCCAGCAGTTACCCCCGGACAGGGGTTCGAATCGAGCAGTACTTC. This translates into CASSYPRTGVRIEQYF. V usage is TRBV28 and J usage is TRBJ2-7, with 9 nucleotides matching TRBD1. CDR1 is MDHEN and CDR2 is SYDVKM in the germline V gene. The CDR3 contains 16 residues. V lost 4 bases, J lost 6 bases, and 13 bases stayed unmatched.

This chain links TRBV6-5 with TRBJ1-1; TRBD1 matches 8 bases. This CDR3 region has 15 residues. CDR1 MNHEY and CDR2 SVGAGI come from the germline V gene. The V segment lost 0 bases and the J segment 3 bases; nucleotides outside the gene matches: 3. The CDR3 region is CASSYSRTGYTEAFF. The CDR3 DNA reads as TGTGCCAGCAGTTACTCGAGGACAGGGTACACTGAAGCTTTCTTT.

The CDR3 region is CASSLTLTGSEQYF. CDR3 bases: TGTGCCAGCAGTTTAACCCTGACTGGTTCCGAGCAGTACTTC. V and J are TRBV27 and TRBJ2-7; no reliable D call. The V gene lost 2 bases and the J gene lost 6 bases, with 14 bases spanning the gap. The CDR3 extends over 14 amino acids. Germline CDR1 is MNHEY and CDR2 is SMNVEV (reference sequence).

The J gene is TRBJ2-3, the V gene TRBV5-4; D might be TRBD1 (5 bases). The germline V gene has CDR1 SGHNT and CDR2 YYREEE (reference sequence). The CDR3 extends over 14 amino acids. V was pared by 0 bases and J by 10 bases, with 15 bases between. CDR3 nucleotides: TGTGCCAGCAGCTTGGCCCTCCTGGGGCCTGCGCAGTATTTT. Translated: CASSLALLGPAQYF.

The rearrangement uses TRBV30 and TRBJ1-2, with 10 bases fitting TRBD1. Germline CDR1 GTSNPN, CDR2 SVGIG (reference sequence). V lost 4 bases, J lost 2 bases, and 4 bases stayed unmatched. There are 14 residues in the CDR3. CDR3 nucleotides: TGTGCCTGGACCGCGACAGGGGGCAACTATGGCTACACCTTC. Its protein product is CAWTATGGNYGYTF.

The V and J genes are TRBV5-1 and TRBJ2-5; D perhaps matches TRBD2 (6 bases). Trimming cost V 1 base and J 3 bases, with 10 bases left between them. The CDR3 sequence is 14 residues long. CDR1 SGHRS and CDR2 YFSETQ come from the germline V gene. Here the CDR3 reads CASSLYGTEETQYF. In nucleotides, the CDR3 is TGCGCCAGCAGCTTGTATGGGACTGAAGAGACCCAGTACTTC.

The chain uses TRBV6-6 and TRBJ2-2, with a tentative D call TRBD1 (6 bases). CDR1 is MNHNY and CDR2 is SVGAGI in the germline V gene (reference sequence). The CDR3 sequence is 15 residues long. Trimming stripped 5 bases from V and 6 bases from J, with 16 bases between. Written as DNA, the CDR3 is TGTGCCAGCAGTACCCAGGGGCCGCTGGCCGGGGAGCTGTTTTTT. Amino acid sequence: CASSTQGPLAGELFF.

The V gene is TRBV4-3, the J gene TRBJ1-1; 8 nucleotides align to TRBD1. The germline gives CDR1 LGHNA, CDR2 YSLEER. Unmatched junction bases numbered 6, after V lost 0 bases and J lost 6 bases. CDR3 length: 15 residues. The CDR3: CASSQELRGRPEAFF. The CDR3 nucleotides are TGCGCCAGCAGCCAAGAACTCAGGGGGCGACCTGAAGCTTTCTTT.

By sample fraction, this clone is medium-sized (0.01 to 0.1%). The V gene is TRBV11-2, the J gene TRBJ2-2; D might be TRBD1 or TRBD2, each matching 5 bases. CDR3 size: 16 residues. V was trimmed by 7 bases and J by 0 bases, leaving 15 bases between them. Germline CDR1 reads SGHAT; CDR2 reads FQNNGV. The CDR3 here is CASTQGWEPNTGELFF. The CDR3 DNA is TGTGCCAGCACCCAGGGATGGGAGCCGAACACCGGGGAGCTGTTTTTT.

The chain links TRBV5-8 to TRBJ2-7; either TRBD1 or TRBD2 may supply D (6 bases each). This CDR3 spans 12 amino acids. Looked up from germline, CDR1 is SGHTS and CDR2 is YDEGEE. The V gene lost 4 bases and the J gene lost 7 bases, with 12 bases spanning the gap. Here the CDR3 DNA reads TGTGCCAGCAGCGCCGGGGGCCGTGAGCAGTACTTC. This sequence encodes CASSAGGREQYF.

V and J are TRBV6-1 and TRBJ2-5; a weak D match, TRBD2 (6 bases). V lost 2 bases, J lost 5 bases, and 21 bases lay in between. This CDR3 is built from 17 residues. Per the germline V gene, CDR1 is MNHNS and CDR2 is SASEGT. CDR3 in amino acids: CASSESVFGGSAETQYF. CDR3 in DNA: TGTGCCAGCAGTGAAAGTGTGTTCGGAGGGAGCGCGGAGACCCAGTACTTC.

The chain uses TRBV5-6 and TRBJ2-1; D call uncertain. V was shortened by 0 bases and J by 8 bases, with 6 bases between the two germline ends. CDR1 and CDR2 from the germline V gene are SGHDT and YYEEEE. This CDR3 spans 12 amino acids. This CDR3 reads CASSLGTYEQFF. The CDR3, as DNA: TGTGCCAGCAGCTTGGGGACCTATGAGCAGTTCTTC.